These 9 T cell receptor beta chains originate from one sample sequenced in a study of blood T cells in healthy people across ages. The second PCR ran about 6 to 12 cycles with a sample-barcoded 5' primer and J-beta primers. TCRdb reprocessed the 5' RACE reads via MiXCR and lists one record per CDR3 protein. The sample lists approximately 1,700,000 distinct CDR3 sequences, around 42% occurring once. Sequenced: blood. These receptor sequences come from a human donor in good health.

This chain uses TRBV6-2 or TRBV6-3 with TRBJ2-7; D ambiguous. CDR3 length: 15 residues. Germline loops: CDR1 MNHEY, CDR2 SVGEGT. The ends were cut back, 5 bases at V and 10 bases at J, with 24 bases in the middle. The chain's CDR3 is CASSDRVGRSYYQYF. The CDR3 coding sequence is TGTGCCAGCAGTGACCGAGTAGGTCGCTCTTACTACCAGTACTTC.

The genes are TRBV7-2 and TRBJ1-1; D may be TRBD1 (5 bases). The CDR3 has 17 residues. The ends were cut back, 1 base at V and 4 bases at J, with 19 bases in the middle. The germline V gene encodes CDR1 SGHTA and CDR2 FQGNSA. DNA for the CDR3: TGTGCCAGCAGCTTAGTGGCAGGGTCGGTACCCTTCACTGAAGCTTTCTTT. Protein: CASSLVAGSVPFTEAFF.

This clonotype has just a few counts. V and J are TRBV20-1 and TRBJ2-1; D might be TRBD2 (5 bases). V lost 5 bases, J lost 0 bases, and 8 bases lay in between. The CDR3 extends over 13 amino acids. Germline loops: CDR1 DFQATT, CDR2 SNEGSKA (reference sequence). CDR3 region: CSALRDSYNEQFF. The DNA for the CDR3 is TGCAGTGCTCTACGGGACTCCTACAATGAGCAGTTCTTC.

With regard to this clonotype: This may be a read error: a much more frequent sequence differs by one nucleotide. The chain couples TRBV29-1 to TRBJ2-5; TRBD1 matches at 9 bases. The CDR3 contains 13 residues. CDR1 SQVTM and CDR2 ANQGSEA come from the germline V gene. V shed 4 bases, J shed 4 bases, and the junction held 4 bases outside the gene matches. The CDR3 reads CSVGKDRGETQYF. The CDR3 DNA reads TGCAGCGTTGGAAAGGACAGGGGAGAGACCCAGTACTTC.

This clonotype was counted only a few times. The V call is TRBV29-1, the J call TRBJ1-2; possibly TRBD1 for D (5 bases). This CDR3 contains 12 residues. CDR1 SQVTM and CDR2 ANQGSEA come from the germline V gene. V lost 3 bases to trimming and J lost 7 bases, with 12 bases between them. Written as DNA, the CDR3 is TGCAGCGTTGAGGGCAGGGTCAGTGGCTACACCTTC. It is translated as CSVEGRVSGYTF.

The sample holds a few counts of this clonotype. The chain couples TRBV7-2 to TRBJ2-5, with a weak D call TRBD1 (6 bases). V lost 1 base to trimming and J lost 4 bases, with 10 bases between them. The CDR3 sequence is 14 residues long. From germline, CDR1 is SGHTA and CDR2 FQGNSA. The CDR3 DNA is TGTGCCAGCAGCTTAGGGTCAGGGGTAGAGACCCAGTACTTC. Translated, it gives CASSLGSGVETQYF.

Concerning this clonotype: The missing conserved phenylalanine or tryptophan at the end of this CDR3 makes a read error likely. This sequence joins TRBV4-3 and TRBJ1-2; D is unclear. V was trimmed by 2 bases and J by 6 bases, leaving 19 bases between them. The germline V gene has CDR1 LGHNA and CDR2 YSLEER. The CDR3 totals 16 residues. CDR3 sequence reads: CASSQLRWETSDGYTY. The CDR3, as DNA: TGCGCCAGCAGCCAACTAAGGTGGGAAACTTCCGATGGCTACACCTAC.

In its sample, this clonotype was seen a few times. The chain is built from TRBV24-1 and TRBJ1-2; D is undetermined. The CDR3 extends over 13 amino acids. The germline V and J ends were trimmed by 0 bases and 6 bases, with 7 bases remaining between them. Germline V CDR1 and CDR2: KGHDR, SFDVKD. The chain's CDR3 is CATSDLKTHGYTF. The DNA of the CDR3 is TGTGCCACCAGTGATTTGAAAACTCATGGCTACACCTTC.

The chain is built from TRBV7-9 and TRBJ2-1; 7 nucleotides agree with TRBD1. The V segment lost 3 bases and the J segment 5 bases; nucleotides outside the gene matches: 10. From germline, CDR1 is SEHNR and CDR2 FQNEAQ (reference sequence). CDR3 length equals 16 residues. CDR3 sequence: CASSFLDRVRNNEQFF. CDR3 bases: TGTGCCAGCAGCTTCTTAGACAGGGTTCGAAACAATGAGCAGTTCTTC.